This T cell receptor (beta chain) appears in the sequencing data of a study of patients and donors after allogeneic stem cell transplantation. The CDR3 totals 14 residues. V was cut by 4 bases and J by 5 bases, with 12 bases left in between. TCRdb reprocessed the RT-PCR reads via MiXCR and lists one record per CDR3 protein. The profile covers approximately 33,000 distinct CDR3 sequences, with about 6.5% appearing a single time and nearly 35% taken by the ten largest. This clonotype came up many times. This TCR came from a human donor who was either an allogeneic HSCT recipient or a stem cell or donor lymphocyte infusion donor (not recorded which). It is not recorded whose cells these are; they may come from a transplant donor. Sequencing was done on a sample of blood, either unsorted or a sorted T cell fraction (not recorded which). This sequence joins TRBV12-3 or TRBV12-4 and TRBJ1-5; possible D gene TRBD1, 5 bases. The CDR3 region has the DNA TGTGCCAGCAGTTGGGGGGGACGGTATCAGCCCCAGCATTTT. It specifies CASSWGGRYQPQHF.